These 7 T cell receptor beta chains share one sample of origin, sequenced in a study of cytomegalovirus exposure and HLA in healthy donors. This PCR relied on a set of 60 Vbeta primers and 13 Jbeta primers. Assay: immunoSEQ multiplex PCR; the TCRdb copy retains only in-frame clones and omits some. The repertoire has some 150,000 clones, roughly 76% of them found once; the top ten carry approximately 13%. The sequenced sample consisted of PBMCs. The receptor set was obtained from a woman between 50 and 59 years old in good health and CMV-seronegative.

This rearrangement joins TRBV27 to TRBJ2-7, with 8 bases identical to TRBD2. The CDR3 extends over 14 amino acids. Germline V lookup: CDR1 MNHEY, CDR2 SMNVEV (reference sequence). V dropped 5 bases and J dropped 5; count of bases not matched to a gene: 8. CDR3: CASSPGTRLDEQYF. The DNA of the CDR3 is TGTGCCAGCAGTCCCGGGACTAGACTAGACGAGCAGTACTTC.

The CDR3 DNA sequence: TGTGCCAGCAGCCAAGACGGGACAGGGGGACCATCCTATGGCTACACCTTC. This sequence encodes CASSQDGTGGPSYGYTF. The rearrangement links TRBV4-2 to TRBJ1-2, with 11 nucleotides matching TRBD1. CDR1 is LGHNA, CDR2 YNFKEQ, per germline. The CDR3 is 17 residues long. V was clipped by 0 bases and J by 4 bases; unmatched bases: 7.

V is TRBV2 and J is TRBJ2-7; TRBD2 is a possible D gene (5 bases). Trimming left V 4 bases short and J 7 bases short, with 20 bases between. CDR1 is SNHLY, CDR2 FYNNEI, per germline. The CDR3 consists of 15 residues. CDR3 bases: TGTGCCAGCAGTGCCGACAATCCAAGATGGGAGGAGCAGTACTTC. This sequence encodes CASSADNPRWEEQYF.

The CDR3 protein is CASSLNRANQPQHF. The CDR3 DNA follows: TGTGCCAGCAGCTTGAACAGGGCAAATCAGCCCCAGCATTTT. The rearrangement joins TRBV7-2 to TRBJ1-5; TRBD1 is a possible D gene (6 bases). Trimming stripped 3 bases from V and 4 bases from J, with 10 bases between. The CDR3 length is 14 residues. CDR1 and CDR2 from the germline V gene are SGHTA and FQGNSA.

The chain has TRBV6-1 and TRBJ1-1, with D perhaps matching TRBD1 (6 bases). V was pared by 8 bases and J by 1 base, with 17 bases between. Germline CDR1 MNHNS, CDR2 SASEGT. This CDR3 has 15 residues. The DNA of the CDR3 is TGTGCCAGCCGTGTAAGGGACACTCAGAACACTGAAGCTTTCTTT. Its protein is CASRVRDTQNTEAFF.

The chain employs TRBV6-4 and TRBJ2-2, with D possibly being TRBD1 (5 bases). V lost 6 bases and J 2 bases, leaving 10 bases between the germline ends. The germline V gene encodes CDR1 MRHNA and CDR2 SNTAGT. The CDR3 is 14 residues long. The CDR3 DNA reads as TGTGCCAGCAGCGGACATTTTAACACCGGGGAGCTGTTTTTT. This encodes CASSGHFNTGELFF.

The V gene is TRBV27, the J gene TRBJ1-2; D gene uncertain. The V and J ends lost 8 bases and 2 bases respectively, with 12 bases between them. CDR3 size: 13 residues. CDR1 MNHEY and CDR2 SMNVEV come from the germline V gene (reference sequence). In DNA form, the CDR3 reads TGTGCCAGCCGGGGTTATGGGAACTATGGCTACACCTTC. Its translation is CASRGYGNYGYTF.